The source of this T cell receptor beta chain is a study of T-cell reconstitution after alpha-beta-depleted transplantation in children (dated by TCRdb to the mid-2010s). Concerning the study at large: Using TCR repertoire profiling, the study quantitatively followed how T-cell immune reconstitution unfolded in children after TCRalphabeta/CD19-depleted allogeneic hematopoietic cell transplantation.

The sample holds a few counts of this clonotype. Its target antigen remains unknown. No qualities accompany the bases; no much larger clone lies one base away. Broad study findings and their caveats: The frequencies of hyperexpanded clones fell over the following months, and after one year, T-cell counts and TCRbeta diversity were mostly attributed to newly produced T cells. In some patients, the high TCRbeta diversity seen at day 60 was put down to recipient T cells and intrathymic progenitors that had survived conditioning. The apparently early recovery of alphabetaT-cell counts about two months after transplant reportedly depended on only several hundred rapidly expanded clones that came from non-depleted graft cells.

The CDR3 goes from the cysteine to the phenylalanine over 16 residues. Only the CDR3 region is kept as DNA, spanning 48 bases read in frame from base 1. V is shortened by 1 base, J by 9 bases, and the region joining them spans 19 bases. The CDR1 and CDR2 encoded by the germline V gene (reference sequence) are SEHNR and FQNEAQ. The receptor library was made with PCR. The listed sequencing device is Illumina HiSeq 2500. Molecular barcoding was employed in the preparation of TCR libraries, with unique molecular identifiers being used to normalize TCRbeta repertoire quantification. TCRdb handled the public reads itself, with Q25 trimming in fastp and clone calling in MiXCR, and kept productive beta chains. Records with the same CDR3 protein are collapsed into one entry carrying the most frequent genes and DNA. Counted in this sample were 15,000 to 20,000 distinct CDR3 sequences; about 7.7% of them appeared once. Of the sample, 30% to 45% falls within the top ten clones.

This sample's time point label indicates: day 60 (about 2 months) after transplantation. According to the study, the label for this sample's treatment or condition signals: allogeneic hematopoietic cell transplantation with graft depleted of TCRalphabeta T cells and CD19 B cells. The transplant recipients were children given TCRalphabeta/CD19-depleted allogeneic hematopoietic cell grafts. Recombination connected TRBV7-9 to TRBJ2-1; perhaps TRBD1 is the D gene, with 6 bases matching. This sequence was found in a boy under three years old who had a stem cell transplant for Wiskott-Aldrich syndrome, so the T cells may come from the graft donor. This sample comprised PBMCs, mostly from graft donor cells, obtained 60 days after TCRalphabeta/CD19-depleted stem cell transplant. The DNA is as follows: TGTGCCAGCAGCTTAGGCCGGCAGGGGATTAAAGGTGAGCAGTTCTTC. The resulting protein is CASSLGRQGIKGEQFF.